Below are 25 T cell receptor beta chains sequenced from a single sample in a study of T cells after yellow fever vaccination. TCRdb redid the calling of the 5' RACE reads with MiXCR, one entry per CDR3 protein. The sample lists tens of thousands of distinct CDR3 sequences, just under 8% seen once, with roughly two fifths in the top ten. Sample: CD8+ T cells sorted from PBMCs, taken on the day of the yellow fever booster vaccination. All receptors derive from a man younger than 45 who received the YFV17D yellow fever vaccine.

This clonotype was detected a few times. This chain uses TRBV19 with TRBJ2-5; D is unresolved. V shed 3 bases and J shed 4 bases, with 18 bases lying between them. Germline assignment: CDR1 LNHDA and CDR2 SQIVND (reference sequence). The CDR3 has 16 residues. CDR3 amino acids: CASSITFVGSGETQYF. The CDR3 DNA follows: TGTGCCAGTAGTATCACCTTTGTTGGATCCGGAGAGACCCAGTACTTC.

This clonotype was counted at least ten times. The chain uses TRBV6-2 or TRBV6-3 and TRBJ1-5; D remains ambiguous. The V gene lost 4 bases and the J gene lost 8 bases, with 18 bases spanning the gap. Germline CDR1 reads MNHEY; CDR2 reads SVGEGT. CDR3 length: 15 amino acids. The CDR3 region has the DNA TGTGCCAGCAGTTCCCCAGAGGACGGTATTGAGCCCCAGCATTTT. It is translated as CASSSPEDGIEPQHF.

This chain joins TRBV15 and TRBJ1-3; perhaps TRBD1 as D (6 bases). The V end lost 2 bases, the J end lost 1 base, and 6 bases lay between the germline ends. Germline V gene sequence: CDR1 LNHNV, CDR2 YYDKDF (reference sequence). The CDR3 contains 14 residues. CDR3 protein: CATSRQGSGNTIYF. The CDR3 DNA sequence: TGTGCCACCAGCAGACAGGGGTCTGGAAACACCATATATTTT.

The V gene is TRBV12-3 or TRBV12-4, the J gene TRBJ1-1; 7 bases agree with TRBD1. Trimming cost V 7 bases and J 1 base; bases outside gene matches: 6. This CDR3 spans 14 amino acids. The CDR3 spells CASTSTGQNTEAFF. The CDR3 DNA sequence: TGTGCCAGCACCTCGACAGGGCAGAACACTGAAGCTTTCTTT.

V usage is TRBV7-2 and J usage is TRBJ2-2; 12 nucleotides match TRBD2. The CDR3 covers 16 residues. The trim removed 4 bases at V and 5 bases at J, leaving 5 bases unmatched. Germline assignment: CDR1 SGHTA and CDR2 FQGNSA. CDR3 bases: TGTGCCAGCAGCTACACCGGGACTAGCGGGACCGGGGAGCTGTTTTTT. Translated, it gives CASSYTGTSGTGELFF. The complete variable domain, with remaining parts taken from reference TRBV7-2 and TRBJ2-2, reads GAGVSQSPSNKVTEKGKDVELRCDPISGHTALYWYRQSLGQGLEFLIYFQGNSAPDKSGLPSDRFSAERTGGSVSTLTIQRTQQEDSAVYLCASSYTGTSGTGELFFGEGSRLTVL.

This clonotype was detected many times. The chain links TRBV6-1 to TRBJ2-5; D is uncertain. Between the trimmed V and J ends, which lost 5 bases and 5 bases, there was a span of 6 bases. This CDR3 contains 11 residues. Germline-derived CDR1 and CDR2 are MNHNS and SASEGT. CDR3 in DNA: TGTGCCAGCAGTCCCTGGGAGACCCAGTACTTC. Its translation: CASSPWETQYF.

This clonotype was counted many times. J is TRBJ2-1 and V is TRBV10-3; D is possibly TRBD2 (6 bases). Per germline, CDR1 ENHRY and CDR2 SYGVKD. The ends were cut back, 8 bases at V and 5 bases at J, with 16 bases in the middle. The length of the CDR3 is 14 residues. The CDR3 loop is CAICASDGDNEQFF. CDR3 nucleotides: TGTGCCATCTGTGCTAGCGACGGTGACAATGAGCAGTTCTTC.

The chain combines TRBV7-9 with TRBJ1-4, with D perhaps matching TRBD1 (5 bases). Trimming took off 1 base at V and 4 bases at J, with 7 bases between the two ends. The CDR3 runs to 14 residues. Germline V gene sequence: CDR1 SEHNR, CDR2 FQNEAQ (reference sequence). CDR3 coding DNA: TGTGCCAGCAGCTTAGGAGACAGTAATGAAAAACTGTTTTTT. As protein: CASSLGDSNEKLFF.

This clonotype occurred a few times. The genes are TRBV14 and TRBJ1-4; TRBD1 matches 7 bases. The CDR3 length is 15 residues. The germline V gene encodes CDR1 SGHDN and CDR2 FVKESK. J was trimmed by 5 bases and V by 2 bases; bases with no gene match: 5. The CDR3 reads CASSQSDRPNEKLFF. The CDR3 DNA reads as TGTGCCAGCAGCCAATCGGACAGGCCGAATGAAAAACTGTTTTTT.

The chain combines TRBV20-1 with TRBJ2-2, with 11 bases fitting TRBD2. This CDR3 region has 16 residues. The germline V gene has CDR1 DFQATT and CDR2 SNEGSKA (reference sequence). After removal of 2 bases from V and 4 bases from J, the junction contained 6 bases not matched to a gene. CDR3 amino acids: CSARTTSGMVTGELFF. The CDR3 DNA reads TGCAGTGCTAGAACGACTAGCGGGATGGTCACCGGGGAGCTGTTTTTT.

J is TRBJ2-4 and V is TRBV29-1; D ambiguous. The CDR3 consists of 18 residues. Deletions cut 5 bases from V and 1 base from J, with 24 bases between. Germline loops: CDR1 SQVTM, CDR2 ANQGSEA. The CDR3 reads CSVLEEGYSLGAKNIQYF. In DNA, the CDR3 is TGCAGCGTTCTAGAGGAAGGGTACTCCCTGGGCGCCAAAAACATTCAGTACTTC.

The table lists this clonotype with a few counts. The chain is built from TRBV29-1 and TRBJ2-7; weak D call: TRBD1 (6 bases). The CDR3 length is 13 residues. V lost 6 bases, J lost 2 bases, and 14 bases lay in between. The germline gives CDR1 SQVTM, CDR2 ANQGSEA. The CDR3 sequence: CSVNPGHTYEQYF. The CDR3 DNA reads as TGCAGCGTAAACCCGGGACATACCTACGAGCAGTACTTC.

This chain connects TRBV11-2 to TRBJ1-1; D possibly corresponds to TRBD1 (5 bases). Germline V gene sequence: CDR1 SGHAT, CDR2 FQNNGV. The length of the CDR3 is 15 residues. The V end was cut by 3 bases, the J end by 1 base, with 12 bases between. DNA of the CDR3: TGTGCCAGCAGCTTCCCCGGGACGTCGAACACTGAAGCTTTCTTT. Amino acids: CASSFPGTSNTEAFF.

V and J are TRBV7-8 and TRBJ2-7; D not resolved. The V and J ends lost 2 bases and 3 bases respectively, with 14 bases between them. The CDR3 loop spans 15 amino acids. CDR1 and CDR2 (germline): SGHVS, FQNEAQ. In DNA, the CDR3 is TGTGCCAGCAGCTTACTTGGTAGCCAGAACTACGAGCAGTACTTC. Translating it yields CASSLLGSQNYEQYF.

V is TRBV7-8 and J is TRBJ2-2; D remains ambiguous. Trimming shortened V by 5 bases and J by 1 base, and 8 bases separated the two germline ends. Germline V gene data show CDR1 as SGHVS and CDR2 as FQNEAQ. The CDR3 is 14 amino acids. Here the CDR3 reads CASSPSVNTGELFF. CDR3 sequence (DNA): TGTGCCAGCAGCCCTTCCGTGAACACCGGGGAGCTGTTTTTT.

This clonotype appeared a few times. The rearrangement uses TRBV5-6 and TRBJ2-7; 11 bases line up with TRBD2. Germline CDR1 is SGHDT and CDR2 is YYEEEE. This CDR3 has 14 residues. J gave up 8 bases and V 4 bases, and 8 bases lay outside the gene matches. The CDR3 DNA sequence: TGTGCCAGCAGCCAGGGACTAGCGGCAATAAAGCAGTACTTC. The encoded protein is CASSQGLAAIKQYF.

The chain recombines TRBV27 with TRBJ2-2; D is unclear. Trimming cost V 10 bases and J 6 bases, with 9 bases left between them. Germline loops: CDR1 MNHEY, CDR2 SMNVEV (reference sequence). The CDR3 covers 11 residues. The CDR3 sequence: CATTSAGELFF. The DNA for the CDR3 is TGTGCCACCACCTCGGCCGGGGAGCTGTTTTTT.

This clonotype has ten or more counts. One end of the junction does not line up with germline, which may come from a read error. This CDR3 reads CSPLTRQEAQYF. The CDR3 DNA follows: TGCAGCCCCCTCACACGCCAAGAGGCCCAGTACTTC. The chain uses TRBV20-1 and TRBJ2-5; D gene unclear. This CDR3 is 12 amino acids long. CDR1 and CDR2 (germline): DFQATT, SNEGSKA (reference sequence).

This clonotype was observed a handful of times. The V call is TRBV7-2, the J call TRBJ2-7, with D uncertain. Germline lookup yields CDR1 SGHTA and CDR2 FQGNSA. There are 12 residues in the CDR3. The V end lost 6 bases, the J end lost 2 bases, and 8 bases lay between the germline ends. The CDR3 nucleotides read TGTGCCAGCAGTAACGGACCCTACGAGCAGTACTTC. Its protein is CASSNGPYEQYF.

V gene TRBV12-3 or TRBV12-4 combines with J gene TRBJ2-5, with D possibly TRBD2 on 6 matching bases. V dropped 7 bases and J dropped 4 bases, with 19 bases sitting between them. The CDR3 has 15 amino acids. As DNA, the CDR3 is TGTGCCAGCACCCCCGAGCAGGAGGGGTTAGAGACCCAGTACTTC. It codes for CASTPEQEGLETQYF.

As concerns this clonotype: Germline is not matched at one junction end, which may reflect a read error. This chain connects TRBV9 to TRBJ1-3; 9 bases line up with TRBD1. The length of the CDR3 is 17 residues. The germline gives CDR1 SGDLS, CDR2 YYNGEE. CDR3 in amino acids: CASSGTGGAVAGNTLYF. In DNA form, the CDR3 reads TGTGCCAGCAGCGGTACAGGGGGCGCGGTAGCTGGAAACACCTTATATTTT. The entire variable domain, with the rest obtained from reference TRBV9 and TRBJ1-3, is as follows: DSGVTQTPKHLITATGQRVTLRCSPRSGDLSVYWYQQSLDQGLQFLIQYYNGEERAKGNILERFSAQQFPDLHSELNLSSLELGDSALYFCASSGTGGAVAGNTLYFGEGSWLTVV.

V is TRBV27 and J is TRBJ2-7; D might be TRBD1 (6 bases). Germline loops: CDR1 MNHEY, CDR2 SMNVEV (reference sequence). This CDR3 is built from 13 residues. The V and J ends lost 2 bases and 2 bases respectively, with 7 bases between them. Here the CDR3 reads CASSLGQPYEQYF. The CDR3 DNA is TGTGCCAGCAGTTTAGGACAGCCCTACGAGCAGTACTTC.

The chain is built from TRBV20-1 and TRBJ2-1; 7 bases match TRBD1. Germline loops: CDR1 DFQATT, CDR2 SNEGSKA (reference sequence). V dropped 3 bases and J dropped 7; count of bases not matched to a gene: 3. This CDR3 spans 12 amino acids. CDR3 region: CSASLTGNEQFF. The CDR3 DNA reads TGCAGTGCTAGTCTGACAGGGAATGAGCAGTTCTTC.

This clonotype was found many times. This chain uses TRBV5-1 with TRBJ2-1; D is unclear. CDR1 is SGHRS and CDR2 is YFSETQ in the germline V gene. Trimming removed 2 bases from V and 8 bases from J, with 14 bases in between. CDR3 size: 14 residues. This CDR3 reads CASSFYMERDEQFF. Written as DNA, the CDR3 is TGCGCCAGCAGCTTTTATATGGAGCGCGATGAGCAGTTCTTC.

CDR3: CASSGGTSQPQHF. Here the CDR3 DNA reads TGTGCCAGCAGCGGAGGTACCTCTCAGCCCCAGCATTTT. The rearrangement joins TRBV9 to TRBJ1-5; no clear D. Per germline, CDR1 SGDLS and CDR2 YYNGEE. Deletions cut 3 bases from V and 6 bases from J, with 10 bases between. This CDR3 spans 13 amino acids.